The next 8 T cell receptor beta chains were all read from a single sample in a study of cytomegalovirus exposure and HLA in healthy donors. Sequenced by immunoSEQ multiplex PCR; TCRdb stores in-frame clones only, minus some. The table shows 300,000 to 450,000 clones, with 70% to 90% occurring only once. Sample: PBMCs. These receptor sequences come from a woman under 30 in good health and CMV-seronegative.

The rearrangement joins TRBV27 to TRBJ1-1; no definite D call. Between the trimmed V and J ends, which lost 2 bases and 3 bases, there was a span of 7 bases. The germline CDR1 and CDR2 sequences are MNHEY and SMNVEV (reference sequence). The length of the CDR3 is 13 residues. CDR3 coding DNA: TGTGCCAGCAGTTTAGGCCTTTACACTGAAGCTTTCTTT. Protein product: CASSLGLYTEAFF.

The genes are TRBV6-5 and TRBJ2-2; 9 bases match TRBD1. This CDR3 is built from 16 residues. Germline V gene data show CDR1 as MNHEY and CDR2 as SVGAGI. J was trimmed by 5 bases and V by 2 bases; bases with no gene match: 6. The CDR3 sequence: CASSYEMTGGTGELFF. CDR3 coding DNA: TGTGCCAGCAGTTACGAGATGACAGGGGGAACCGGGGAGCTGTTTTTT.

The rearrangement joins TRBV27 to TRBJ1-2; D ambiguous. The ends were cut back, 4 bases at V and 2 bases at J, with 11 bases in the middle. Germline CDR1 reads MNHEY; CDR2 reads SMNVEV (reference sequence). The CDR3 extends over 14 amino acids. In nucleotides, the CDR3 is TGTGCCAGCAGTTCAGGATTGGGCAACTATGGCTACACCTTC. Translation: CASSSGLGNYGYTF.

The chain couples TRBV30 to TRBJ2-1; 15 nucleotides agree with TRBD2. V was clipped by 4 bases and J by 8 bases; unmatched bases: 12. This CDR3 has 17 amino acids. Germline lookup yields CDR1 GTSNPN and CDR2 SVGIG (reference sequence). The CDR3 reads CAWTGLAGGLSVDEQFF. The CDR3 DNA sequence: TGTGCCTGGACTGGACTAGCGGGGGGGCTGTCGGTCGATGAGCAGTTCTTC.

This sequence joins TRBV6-1 and TRBJ2-7, with 8 bases lining up with TRBD2. The germline gives CDR1 MNHNS, CDR2 SASEGT. Trimming cost V 6 bases and J 1 base; bases outside gene matches: 2. The CDR3 contains 13 residues. In nucleotides, the CDR3 is TGTGCCAGCAGCTCGGGGGGGTCCTACGAGCAGTACTTC. Translated: CASSSGGSYEQYF.

The sample holds one count of this clone. The chain is built from TRBV30 and TRBJ2-1, with D hard to call. Looked up from germline, CDR1 is GTSNPN and CDR2 is SVGIG (reference sequence). V lost 2 bases and J 1 base, leaving 6 bases between the germline ends. The CDR3 totals 13 residues. The DNA of the CDR3 is TGTGCCTGGAGTCGCGAGTCCTACAATGAGCAGTTCTTC. Its protein is CAWSRESYNEQFF.

The chain combines TRBV20-1 with TRBJ2-7; D possibly corresponds to TRBD2 (5 bases). Trimming shortened V by 0 bases and J by 6 bases, and 6 bases separated the two germline ends. CDR1 DFQATT and CDR2 SNEGSKA come from the germline V gene (reference sequence). This CDR3 is 11 amino acids long. The CDR3 bases are TGCAGTGCTAGAGATGAGGGCGAGCAGTACTTC. This encodes CSARDEGEQYF.

The genes are TRBV7-9 and TRBJ2-3; TRBD2 matches 10 bases. V dropped 1 base and J dropped 5; count of bases not matched to a gene: 6. This CDR3 region has 16 residues. Germline V gene sequence: CDR1 SEHNR, CDR2 FQNEAQ (reference sequence). The DNA for the CDR3 is TGTGCCAGCAGCTTAGGGCTAGCGGGGGTTAAAGATACGCAGTATTTT. Its protein is CASSLGLAGVKDTQYF. Looking up the rest from reference TRBV7-9 and TRBJ2-3 gives the full variable domain: DTGVSQNPRHKITKRGQNVTFRCDPISEHNRLYWYRQTLGQGPEFLTYFQNEAQLEKSRLLSDRFSAERPKGSFSTLEIQRTEQGDSAMYLCASSLGLAGVKDTQYFGPGTRLTVL.